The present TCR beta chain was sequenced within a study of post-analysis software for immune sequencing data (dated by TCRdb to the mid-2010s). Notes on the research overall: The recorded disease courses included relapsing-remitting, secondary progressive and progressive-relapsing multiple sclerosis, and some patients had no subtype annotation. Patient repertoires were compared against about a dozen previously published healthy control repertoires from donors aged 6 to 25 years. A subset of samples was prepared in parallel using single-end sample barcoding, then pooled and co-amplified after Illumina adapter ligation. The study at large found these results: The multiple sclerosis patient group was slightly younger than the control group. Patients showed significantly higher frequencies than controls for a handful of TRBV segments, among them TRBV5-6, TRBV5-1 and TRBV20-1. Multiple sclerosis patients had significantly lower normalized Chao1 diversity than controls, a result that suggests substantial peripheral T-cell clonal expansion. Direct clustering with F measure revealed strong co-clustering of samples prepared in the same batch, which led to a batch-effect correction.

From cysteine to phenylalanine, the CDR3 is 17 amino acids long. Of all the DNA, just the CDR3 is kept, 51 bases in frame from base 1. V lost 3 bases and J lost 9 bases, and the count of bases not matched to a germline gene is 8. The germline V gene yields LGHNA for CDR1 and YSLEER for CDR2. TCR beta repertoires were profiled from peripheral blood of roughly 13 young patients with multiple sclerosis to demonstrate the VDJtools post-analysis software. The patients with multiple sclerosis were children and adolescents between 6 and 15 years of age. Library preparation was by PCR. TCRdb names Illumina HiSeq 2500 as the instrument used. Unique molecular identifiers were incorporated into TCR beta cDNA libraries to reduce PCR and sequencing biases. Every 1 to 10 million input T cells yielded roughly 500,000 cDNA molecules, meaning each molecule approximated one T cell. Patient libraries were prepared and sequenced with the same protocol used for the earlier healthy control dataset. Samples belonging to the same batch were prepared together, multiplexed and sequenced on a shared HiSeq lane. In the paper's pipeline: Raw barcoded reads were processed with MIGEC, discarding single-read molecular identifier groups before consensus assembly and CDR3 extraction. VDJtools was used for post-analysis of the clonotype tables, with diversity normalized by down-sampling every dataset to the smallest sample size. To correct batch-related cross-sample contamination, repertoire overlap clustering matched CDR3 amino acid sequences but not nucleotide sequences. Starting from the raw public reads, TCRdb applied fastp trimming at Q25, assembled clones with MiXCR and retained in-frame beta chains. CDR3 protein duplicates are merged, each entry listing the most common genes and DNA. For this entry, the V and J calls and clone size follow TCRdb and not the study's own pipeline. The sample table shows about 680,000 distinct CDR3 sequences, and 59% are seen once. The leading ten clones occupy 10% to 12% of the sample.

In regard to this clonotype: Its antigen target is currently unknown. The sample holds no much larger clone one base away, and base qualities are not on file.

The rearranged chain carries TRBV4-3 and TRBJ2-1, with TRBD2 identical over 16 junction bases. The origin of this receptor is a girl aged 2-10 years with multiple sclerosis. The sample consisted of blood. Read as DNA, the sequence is TGCGCCAGCAGCCATCCGGGACTAGCGGGGGGGCTAGGTGAGCAGTTCTTC. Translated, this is CASSHPGLAGGLGEQFF.